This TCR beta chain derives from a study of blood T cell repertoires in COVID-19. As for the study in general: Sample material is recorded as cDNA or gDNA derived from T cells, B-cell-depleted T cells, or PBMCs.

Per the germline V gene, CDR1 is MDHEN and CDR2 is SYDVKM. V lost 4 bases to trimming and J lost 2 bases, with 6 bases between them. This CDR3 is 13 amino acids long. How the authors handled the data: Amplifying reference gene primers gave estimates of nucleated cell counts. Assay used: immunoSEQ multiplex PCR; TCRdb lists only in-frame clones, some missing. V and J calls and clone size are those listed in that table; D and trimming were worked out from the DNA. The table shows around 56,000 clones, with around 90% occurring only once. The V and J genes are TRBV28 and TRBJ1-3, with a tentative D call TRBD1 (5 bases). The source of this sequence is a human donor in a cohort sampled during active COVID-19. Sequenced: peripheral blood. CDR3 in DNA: TGTGCCAGCAGTTCCAGGGCTGGAAACACCATATATTTT. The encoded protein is CASSSRAGNTIYF.